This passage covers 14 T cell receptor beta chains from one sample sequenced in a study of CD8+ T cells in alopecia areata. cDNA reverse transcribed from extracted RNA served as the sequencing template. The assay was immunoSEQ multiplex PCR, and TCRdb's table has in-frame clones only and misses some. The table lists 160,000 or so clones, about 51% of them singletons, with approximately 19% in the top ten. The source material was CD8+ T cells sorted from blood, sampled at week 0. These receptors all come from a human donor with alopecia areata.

The CDR3 loop reads CASSEVPYEQYF. In nucleotides, the CDR3 is TGTGCCAGCAGTGAGGTGCCCTACGAGCAGTACTTC. The chain employs TRBV6-1 and TRBJ2-7; no reliable D call. Trimming cost V 3 bases and J 2 bases, with 5 bases left between them. The CDR3 runs 12 residues. Looked up from germline, CDR1 is MNHNS and CDR2 is SASEGT.

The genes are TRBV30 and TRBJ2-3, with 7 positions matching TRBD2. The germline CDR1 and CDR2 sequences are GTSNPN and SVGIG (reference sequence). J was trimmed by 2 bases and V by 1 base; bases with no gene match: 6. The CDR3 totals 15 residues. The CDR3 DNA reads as TGTGCCTGGAGTGCAGGCGGGAGCGACACAGATACGCAGTATTTT. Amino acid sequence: CAWSAGGSDTDTQYF.

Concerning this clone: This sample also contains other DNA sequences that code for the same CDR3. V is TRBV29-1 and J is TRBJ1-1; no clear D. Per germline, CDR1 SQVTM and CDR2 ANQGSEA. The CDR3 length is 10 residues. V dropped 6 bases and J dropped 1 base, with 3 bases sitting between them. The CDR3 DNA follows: TGCAGCGTCTGGAACACTGAAGCTTTCTTT. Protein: CSVWNTEAFF.

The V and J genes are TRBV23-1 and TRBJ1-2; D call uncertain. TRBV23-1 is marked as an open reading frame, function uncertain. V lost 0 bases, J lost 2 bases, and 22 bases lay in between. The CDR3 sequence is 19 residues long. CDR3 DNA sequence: TGCGCCAGCAGTCAATCGGCGCAGGATGAGAACCAAAGAAACTATGGCTACACCTTC. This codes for CASSQSAQDENQRNYGYTF.

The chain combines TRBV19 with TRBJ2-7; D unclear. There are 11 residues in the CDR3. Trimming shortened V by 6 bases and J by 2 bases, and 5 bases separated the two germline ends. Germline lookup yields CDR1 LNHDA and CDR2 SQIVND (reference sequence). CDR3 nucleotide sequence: TGTGCCAGTAGCGGACCCTACGAGCAGTACTTC. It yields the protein CASSGPYEQYF.

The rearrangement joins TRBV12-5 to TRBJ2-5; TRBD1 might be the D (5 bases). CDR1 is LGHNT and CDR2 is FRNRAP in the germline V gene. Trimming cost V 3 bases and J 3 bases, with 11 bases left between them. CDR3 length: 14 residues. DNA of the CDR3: TGTGCTAGTGGTTTTGGCGGCAGGGAAGAGACCCAGTACTTC. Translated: CASGFGGREETQYF.

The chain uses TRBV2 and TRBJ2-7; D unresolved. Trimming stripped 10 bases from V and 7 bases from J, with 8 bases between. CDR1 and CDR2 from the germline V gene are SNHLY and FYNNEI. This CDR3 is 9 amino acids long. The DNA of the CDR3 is TGTGCCACTGGACGGGAGCAGTACTTC. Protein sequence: CATGREQYF.

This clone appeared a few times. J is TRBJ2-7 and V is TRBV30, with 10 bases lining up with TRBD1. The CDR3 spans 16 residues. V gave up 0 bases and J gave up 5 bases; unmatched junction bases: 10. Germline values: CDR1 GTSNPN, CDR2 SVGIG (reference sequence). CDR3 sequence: CAWSVGVWDRGHEQYF. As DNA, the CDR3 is TGTGCCTGGAGTGTAGGGGTCTGGGACAGGGGTCACGAGCAGTACTTC.

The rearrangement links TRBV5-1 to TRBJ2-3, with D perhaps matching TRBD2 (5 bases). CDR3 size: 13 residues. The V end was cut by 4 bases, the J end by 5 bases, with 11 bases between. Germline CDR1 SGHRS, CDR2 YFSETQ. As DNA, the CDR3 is TGCGCCAGCAGCGGAAAAGGAGGAGATACGCAGTATTTT. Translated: CASSGKGGDTQYF.

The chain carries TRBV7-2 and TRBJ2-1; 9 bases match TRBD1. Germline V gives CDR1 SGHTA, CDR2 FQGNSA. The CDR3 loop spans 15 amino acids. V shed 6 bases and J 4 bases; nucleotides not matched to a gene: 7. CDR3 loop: CASSFGQGYYNEQFF. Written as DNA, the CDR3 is TGTGCCAGCAGTTTCGGACAGGGGTATTACAATGAGCAGTTCTTC.

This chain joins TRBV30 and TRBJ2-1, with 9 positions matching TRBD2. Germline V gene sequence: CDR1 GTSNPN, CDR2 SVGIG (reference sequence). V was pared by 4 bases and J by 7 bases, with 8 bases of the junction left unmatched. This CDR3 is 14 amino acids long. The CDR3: CAWNAGGPGNEQFF. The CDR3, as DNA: TGTGCCTGGAACGCGGGGGGGCCAGGGAATGAGCAGTTCTTC.

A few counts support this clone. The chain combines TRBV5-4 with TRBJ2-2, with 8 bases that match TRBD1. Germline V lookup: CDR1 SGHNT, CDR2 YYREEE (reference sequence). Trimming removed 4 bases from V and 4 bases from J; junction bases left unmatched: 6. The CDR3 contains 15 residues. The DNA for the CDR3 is TGTGCCAGCAGCCTCGGACAGGGAGGCACCGGGGAGCTGTTTTTT. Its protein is CASSLGQGGTGELFF.

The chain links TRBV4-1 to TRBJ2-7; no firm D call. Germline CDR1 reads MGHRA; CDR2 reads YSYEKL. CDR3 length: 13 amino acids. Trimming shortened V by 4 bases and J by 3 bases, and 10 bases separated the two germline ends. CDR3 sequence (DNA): TGCGCCAGCAGCCCCTCATTAGACTACGAGCAGTACTTC. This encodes CASSPSLDYEQYF.

In DNA, the CDR3 is TGTGCCAGCAGCTTAACGGGATCTGAGGAGCAGTACTTC. Amino acids: CASSLTGSEEQYF. The rearrangement joins TRBV7-3 to TRBJ2-7; D remains unclear. This CDR3 contains 13 residues. The germline V gene has CDR1 SGHTA and CDR2 FQGTGA. V dropped 0 bases and J dropped 7 bases, with 10 bases sitting between them.